This T cell receptor beta chain was identified in a study of CD8 T cells in seronegative destructive rheumatoid arthritis (dated by TCRdb to 2018 to 2020). Some background on the complete study: Biological drugs were being received by seven of the eight CND-RA patients at the time of sampling. The study compared peripheral CD8+ TCRbeta repertoires from patients with CCP-negative destructive rheumatoid arthritis (CND-RA) against repertoires from newly diagnosed seropositive RA, seronegative RA and healthy controls. The seropositive RA, seronegative RA and healthy control comparison cohorts were obtained from an earlier published TCRbeta dataset rather than being newly sequenced.

Regarding this clone: The specificity of this receptor is unknown. It has no much larger one-base neighbor in the sample; base qualities were not kept.

CND-RA patients tested negative on the clinical CCP2 antibody test, and even with active therapy their joint destruction kept progressing. Every CND-RA patient showed typical joint destruction in the wrists and ankles and had failed conventional anti-rheumatic therapy. Sampling of CND-RA patients was performed not at diagnosis but after long disease histories, which spanned decades in several cases. Around 50 millilitres of EDTA-anticoagulated peripheral blood were drawn from each patient. Density gradient separation with Ficoll-Paque PLUS was used to isolate peripheral blood mononuclear cells. CD8+ cells were isolated from fresh or cryopreserved PBMCs by AutoMACS magnetic bead positive selection, with purity checked by flow cytometry. Genomic DNA was extracted using Nucleospin Tissue or Tissue XS kits and then quantified on a Qubit 2.0 fluorometer. What the research found in general, with its limitations: Without diagnostic samples, TCR repertoire differences may partly reflect poor disease control over the years rather than being present at onset. The small size of the CND-RA cohort was noted as a limitation of the study. With age adjusted for, CD8+ TCRbeta repertoires in CND-RA patients appeared less diverse and more clonal than repertoires in other RA subtypes. CND-RA patients appeared to carry a distinct set of enriched public clonotypes, which the authors read as support for a separate disease subset. Across the 90,000 to 150,000 clonotypes tested, no public clonotype enrichment remained significant after Benjamini-Hochberg correction. More CMV-reactive and fewer influenza A-reactive CD8+ TCRbeta sequences were observed in CND-RA repertoires than in controls and other RA subtypes.

The CDR3 sequence holds 13 residues, the cysteine and phenylalanine included. Just CDR3 DNA is preserved here, 39 bases in frame from base 1. Taken from the germline V gene, the CDR1 and CDR2 loops are SNHLY and FYNNEI. V and J lose 7 bases and 0 bases, and a span of 9 bases separates them. Following the manufacturer's instructions, genomic DNA from CD8+ cells served as the input for TCRbeta sequencing. A genomics technology centre in Finland performed the TCRbeta sequencing with the immunoSEQ assay. In the authors' own workflow: Clonotype tables produced by the immunoSEQ preprocessing pipeline were converted into VDJtools format, and non-productive clonotypes were filtered out. Samples with fewer than 10,000 reads were excluded, the remaining samples were subsampled to 10,000 reads, and most of the eight CND-RA samples were retained. The VDJtools CalcDiversityStats function was applied to data subsampled to 10,000 reads to calculate Shannon-Wiener, Simpson and clonality indices. Non-singleton TCRbeta clonotypes were hard-matched, with no mismatches allowed, against VDJdb to infer antigen specificity. CDR3 sequences that differed by a single amino acid (Hamming distance 1) were grouped into clusters that potentially share antigen targets. After groups were resampled to six samples, public clonotypes were tested for group enrichment with one-sided Fisher's exact tests, and this procedure was repeated ten times. TCRdb mirrors the immuneACCESS table, restricted to in-frame sequences. Some clones are absent from its copies; in checked studies, under half trace to an unresolved V gene, and the reason for the others is unknown. V, J and clone size are those of that table, while D and trimming were read from the DNA. This sample holds roughly 13,000 clones; around four fifths were observed only once. The ten largest clones take up 25% to 30% of the sample.

In this chain, TRBV2 is recombined with TRBJ1-2, with the D gene too uncertain to name. The sequencing sample was made of CD8+ T cells from blood. The source of this sequence is a woman aged 25 to 50 with seronegative destructive rheumatoid arthritis. The nucleotides read TGTGCCAGCATAACGGGTTCTAACTATGGCTACACCTTC. The translation is CASITGSNYGYTF. The full variable domain, completed from the reference TRBV2 and TRBJ1-2 proteins outside the CDR3, reads EPEVTQTPSHQVTQMGQEVILRCVPISNHLYFYWYRQILGQKVEFLVSFYNNEISEKSEIFDDQFSVERPDGSNFTLKIRSTKLEDSAMYFCASITGSNYGYTFGSGTRLTVV.